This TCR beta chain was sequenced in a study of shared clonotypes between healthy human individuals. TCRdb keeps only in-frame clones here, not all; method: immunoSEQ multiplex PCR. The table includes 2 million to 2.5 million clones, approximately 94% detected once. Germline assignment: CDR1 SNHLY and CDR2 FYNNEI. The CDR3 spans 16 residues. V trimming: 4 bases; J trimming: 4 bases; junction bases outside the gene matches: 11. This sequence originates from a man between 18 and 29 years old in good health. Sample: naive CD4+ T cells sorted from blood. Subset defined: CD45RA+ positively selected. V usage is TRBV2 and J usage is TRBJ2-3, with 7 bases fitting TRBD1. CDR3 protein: CASSAGGGYEADTQYF. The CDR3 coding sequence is TGTGCCAGCAGTGCAGGGGGTGGCTACGAGGCAGATACGCAGTATTTT.